The rows below give T cell receptor beta chains drawn from one sample of a study of regulatory T cells in long-lasting Graves disease. From the multiplex PCR reads, TCRdb called clonotypes with MiXCR, one entry per CDR3 protein. The sample lists about 560,000 distinct CDR3 sequences, approximately 16% occurring once. These sequences were also reported in another study, on T cells in Graves' hyperthyroidism and ophthalmopathy.

The sequencing here drew on peripheral blood mononuclear cells (PBMCs), taken at new diagnosis, from a patient treated with antithyroid drugs. These receptors were taken from a man aged 18 to 29 with Graves disease. Each CDR3 is given with its conserved first and last residue. Fields, in order: V gene, clone size, J gene, D gene, CDR3 DNA, CDR3 protein. The D gene is left open where the match is weak. Some rows mark clone size as missing; the rest say once, few, many or name a class of expanded clone.

>TRBV27|many|TRBJ2-1|.
TGTGCCAGCAGCCGATTGGGCGGGGCCACCTACAATGAGCAGTTCTTC
CASSRLGGATYNEQFF
>TRBV4-2|.|TRBJ2-3|TRBD2
TGTGCCAGCAGCCCGGGACTAGCGGGAGACTTAACCTCCACAGATACGCAGTATTTT
CASSPGLAGDLTSTDTQYF
>TRBV2|many|TRBJ2-7|.
TGTGCCAGCGCAGACAGGAACAACGAGCAGTACTTC
CASADRNNEQYF
>TRBV10-2|few|TRBJ1-5|.
TGCGCCAGCAAGGTGGCAGTGAATCAGCCCCAGCATTTT
CASKVAVNQPQHF
>TRBV30|many|TRBJ2-4|.
TGTGCCTGGAGTGTAGCTTTGGGTAACATTCAGTACTTC
CAWSVALGNIQYF
>TRBV28|many|TRBJ2-6|TRBD1
TGTGCCAGCAACTCAGACAGGGCGACCAACGTCCTGACTTTC
CASNSDRATNVLTF
>TRBV6-1|few|TRBJ2-6|.
TGTGCCACCACCGGTGGGGCCAACGTCCTGACTTTC
CATTGGANVLTF
>TRBV12-3/TRBV12-4|.|TRBJ2-3|.
TGTGCCAGCACCCTGGGGGGCGGGACAGATACGCAGTATTTT
CASTLGGGTDTQYF
>TRBV5-1|.|TRBJ2-7|.
TGCGCCAGCAGTTCAGTCTCCTACGAGCAGTACTTC
CASSSVSYEQYF
>TRBV10-3|many|TRBJ2-3|.
TGTGCCATCAGTGAGTCAAAATTCAGGGAGAGCACAGATACGCAGTATTTT
CAISESKFRESTDTQYF
>TRBV20-1|few|TRBJ2-5|.
TGCAGTGCTAGAGACCCCGTAGAGGAGACCCAGTACTTC
CSARDPVEETQYF
>TRBV28|many|TRBJ2-3|TRBD2
TGTGCCAGCAGTTTAATCAGCGGGAGGGCAGATACGCAGTATTTT
CASSLISGRADTQYF
>TRBV6-1|many|TRBJ2-1|.
TGTGCCAGCAGTCTCATCGGTACTGAGCAGTTCTTC
CASSLIGTEQFF
>TRBV13|few|TRBJ1-5|.
TGTGCCAGCAGCATCGGGGCCCAGGGCAATCAGCCCCAGCATTTT
CASSIGAQGNQPQHF
>TRBV9|.|TRBJ1-1|.
TGTGCCAGCACCTGGCAGACGAACACTGAAGCTTTCTTT
CASTWQTNTEAFF
>TRBV3-1|many|TRBJ2-1|.
TGTGCCAGCAGCCAAGGGGGCGCGACCTACAATGAGCAGTTCTTC
CASSQGGATYNEQFF
>TRBV20-1|.|TRBJ2-1|.
TGCAGTGCTAGAGGACCGGGGAGAGGGATGGATGAGCAGTTCTTC
CSARGPGRGMDEQFF
>TRBV20-1|few|TRBJ2-1|TRBD2
TGCAGTGCCGAGACTAGCGGGAGCAATGAGCAGTTCTTC
CSAETSGSNEQFF
>TRBV2|many|TRBJ1-2|.
TGTGCCAGCAGTGTCGACAGCCCCTTTGGCTACACCTTC
CASSVDSPFGYTF
>TRBV27|many|TRBJ2-7|.
TGTGCCAGCAGTTTCGGACGGGGGTCCTACTACGAGCAGTACTTC
CASSFGRGSYYEQYF
>TRBV6-1|.|TRBJ1-3|.
TGTGCCAGTCAGGGAACGGGTGGAAACACCATATATTTT
CASQGTGGNTIYF
>TRBV18|many|TRBJ2-2|.
TGTGCCAGCTCACCAGGGGTGAACACCGGGGAGCTGTTTTTT
CASSPGVNTGELFF
>TRBV6-5|.|TRBJ2-2|.
TGTGCCAGCAGTTACCCGGCGGGCACCGGGGAGCTGTTTTTT
CASSYPAGTGELFF
>TRBV27|many|TRBJ1-2|TRBD1
TGTGCCAGCAGTTTGTCCGGGACAGGGGTGTATGGCTACACCTTC
CASSLSGTGVYGYTF
>TRBV20-1|.|TRBJ2-1|TRBD1
TGCAGTGCTAGCTCGTTTCGGGGACAGGGGGCCGATGAGCAGTTCTTC
CSASSFRGQGADEQFF